This T cell receptor (beta chain) was obtained from a study of shared clonotypes between healthy human individuals. General study points: The authors expected sequencing depth to affect clonotype sharing among donors.

About this clone: No antigen is known for it. The sample has other DNA sequences that encode this CDR3 too.

Germline V lookup: CDR1 MNHEY, CDR2 SMNVEV (reference sequence). Trimming took off 3 bases at V and 0 bases at J, with 8 bases between the two ends. This CDR3 has 14 amino acids. CD8 cells classed as naive were CD45RO-negative and positively selected for CCR7, excluding terminally differentiated effector memory CD45RA+ cells. Authors' analysis steps: Junction-only sequences without quality scores came from ImmunoSEQ, so filtering differed. Repertoires were generated with immunoSEQ multiplex PCR, while TCRdb's copy carries only in-frame clones and drops some. V, J and clone size were drawn from that table, and D and trimming were deduced from the DNA. The sample includes just over 2,000,000 clones, less than 95% of them seen just once.

V gene TRBV27 combines with J gene TRBJ1-1, with D maybe TRBD1 (5 bases). The source of this sequence is a man aged 18-30 years in good health. Sequenced material: naive CD8+ T cells sorted from blood. Written as DNA, the CDR3 is TGTGCCAGCAGTTTGGGGACTTTGAACACTGAAGCTTTCTTT. Encoded protein: CASSLGTLNTEAFF.